One sample yielded the 5 T cell receptor beta chains listed below, sequenced in a study of blood T cell repertoires in COVID-19. Sequenced by immunoSEQ multiplex PCR; TCRdb stores in-frame clones only, minus some. The sample yields just under 150,000 clones, 87% seen once. The sequenced sample consisted of peripheral blood. Receptors originate from a man aged 45-65 years who had recovered from COVID-19.

This chain uses TRBV5-4 with TRBJ2-3, with 10 nucleotides matching TRBD1. V shed 5 bases and J 2 bases; nucleotides not matched to a gene: 8. CDR1 is SGHNT, CDR2 YYREEE, per germline (reference sequence). The CDR3 length is 16 residues. The CDR3 is CASSSGQGGPTDTQYF. In nucleotides, the CDR3 is TGTGCCAGCAGTTCAGGACAGGGGGGGCCCACAGATACGCAGTATTTT.

About this clone: This same CDR3 is encoded by further DNA sequences in the sample. In DNA, the CDR3 is TGTGCCAGCAGCCAGACAGGGACTAGCACAGATACGCAGTATTTT. This encodes CASSQTGTSTDTQYF. The V call is TRBV3-1 (or the pseudogene TRBV3-2), the J call TRBJ2-3; D perhaps matches TRBD1 (7 bases). From germline, CDR1 is LGHDT and CDR2 YNNKEL (reference sequence). V dropped 3 bases and J dropped 0 bases, with 10 bases sitting between them. The CDR3 is 15 amino acids.

This rearrangement joins TRBV2 to TRBJ1-2; 10 bases are a match to TRBD1. V shed 7 bases, J shed 4 bases, and the junction held 6 bases outside the gene matches. Germline V gene sequence: CDR1 SNHLY, CDR2 FYNNEI. CDR3 size: 14 residues. CDR3 amino acids: CASIVGQGSYGYTF. CDR3 bases: TGTGCCAGCATAGTGGGACAGGGGTCCTATGGCTACACCTTC.

V and J are TRBV11-2 and TRBJ2-6; D not resolved. Deletions cut 4 bases from V and 0 bases from J, with 16 bases between. The CDR3 sequence is 18 residues long. From germline, CDR1 is SGHAT and CDR2 FQNNGV. The CDR3, as DNA: TGTGCCAGCAGCTCGAGACACAGCCTTCGCTCTGGGGCCAACGTCCTGACTTTC. As protein: CASSSRHSLRSGANVLTF.

The chain recombines TRBV6-5 with TRBJ1-2; D is undetermined. Germline assignment: CDR1 MNHEY and CDR2 SVGAGI. CDR3 length equals 14 residues. Trimming shortened V by 2 bases and J by 6 bases, and 13 bases separated the two germline ends. The CDR3 is CASSYVDGADGYTF. As DNA, the CDR3 is TGTGCCAGCAGTTACGTAGACGGAGCGGATGGCTACACCTTC.